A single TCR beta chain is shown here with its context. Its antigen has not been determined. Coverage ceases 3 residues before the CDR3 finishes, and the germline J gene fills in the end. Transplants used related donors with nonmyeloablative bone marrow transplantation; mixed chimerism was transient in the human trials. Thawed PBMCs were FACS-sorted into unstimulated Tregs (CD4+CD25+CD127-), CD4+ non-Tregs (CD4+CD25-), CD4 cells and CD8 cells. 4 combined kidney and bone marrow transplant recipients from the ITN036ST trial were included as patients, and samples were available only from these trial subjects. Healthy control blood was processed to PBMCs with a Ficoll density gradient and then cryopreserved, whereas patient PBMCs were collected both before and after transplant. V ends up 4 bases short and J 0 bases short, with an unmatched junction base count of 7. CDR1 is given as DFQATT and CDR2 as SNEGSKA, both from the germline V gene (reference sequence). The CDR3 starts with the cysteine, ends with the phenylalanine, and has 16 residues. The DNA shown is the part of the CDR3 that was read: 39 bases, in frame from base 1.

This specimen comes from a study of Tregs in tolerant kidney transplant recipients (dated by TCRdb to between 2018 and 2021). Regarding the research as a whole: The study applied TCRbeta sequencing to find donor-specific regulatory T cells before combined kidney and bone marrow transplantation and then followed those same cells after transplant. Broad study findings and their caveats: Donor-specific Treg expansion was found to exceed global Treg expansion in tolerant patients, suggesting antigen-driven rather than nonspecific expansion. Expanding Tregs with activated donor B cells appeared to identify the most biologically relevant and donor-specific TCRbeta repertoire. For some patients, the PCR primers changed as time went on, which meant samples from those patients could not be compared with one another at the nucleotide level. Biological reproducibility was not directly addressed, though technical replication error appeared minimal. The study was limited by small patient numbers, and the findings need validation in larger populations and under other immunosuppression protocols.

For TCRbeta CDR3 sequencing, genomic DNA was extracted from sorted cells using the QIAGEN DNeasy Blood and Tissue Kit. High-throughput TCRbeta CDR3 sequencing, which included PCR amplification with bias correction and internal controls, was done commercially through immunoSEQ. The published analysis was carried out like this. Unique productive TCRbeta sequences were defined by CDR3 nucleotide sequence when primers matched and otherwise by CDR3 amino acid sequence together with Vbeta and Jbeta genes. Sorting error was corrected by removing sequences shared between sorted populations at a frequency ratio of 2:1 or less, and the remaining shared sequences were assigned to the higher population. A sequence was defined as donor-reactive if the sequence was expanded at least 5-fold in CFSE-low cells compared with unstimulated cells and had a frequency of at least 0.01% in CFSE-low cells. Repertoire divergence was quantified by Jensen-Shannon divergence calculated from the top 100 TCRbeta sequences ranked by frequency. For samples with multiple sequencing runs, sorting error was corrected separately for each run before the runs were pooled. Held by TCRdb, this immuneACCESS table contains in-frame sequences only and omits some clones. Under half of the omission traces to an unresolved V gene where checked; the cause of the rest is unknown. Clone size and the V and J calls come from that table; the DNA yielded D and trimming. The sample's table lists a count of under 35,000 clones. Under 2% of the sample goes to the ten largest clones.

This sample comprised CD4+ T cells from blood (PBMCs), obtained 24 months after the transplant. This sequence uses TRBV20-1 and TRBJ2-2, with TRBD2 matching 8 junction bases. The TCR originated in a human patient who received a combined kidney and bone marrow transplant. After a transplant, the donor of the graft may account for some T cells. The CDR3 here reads CSAIGGGPPNTGELFF. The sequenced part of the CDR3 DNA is TGCAGTGCTATCGGGGGGGGTCCCCCGAACACCGGGGAG.